This T cell receptor (beta chain) comes out of a study of blood T cell repertoires in COVID-19. Across the whole study: COVID-19 samples collected from the United States, Italy and Spain covered acute and convalescent phases.

This CDR3 has 15 amino acids. Germline CDR1 SGDLS, CDR2 YYNGEE. Losses at the gene ends were 1 base for V and 2 bases for J; bases not matched to a gene: 3. Measured with immunoSEQ multiplex PCR; TCRdb has only the in-frame clones, and not every one. Of 100,000 to 150,000 clones listed, 79% are singletons. This clonotype originated in a man aged 35 to 55 with active or convalescent COVID-19. The J gene is TRBJ1-2, the V gene TRBV9; 9 positions agree with TRBD1. Sequencing was performed on peripheral blood. CDR3 amino acids: CASSVTGTGNYGYTF. As DNA, the CDR3 is TGTGCCAGCAGCGTAACCGGGACAGGGAACTATGGCTACACCTTC.